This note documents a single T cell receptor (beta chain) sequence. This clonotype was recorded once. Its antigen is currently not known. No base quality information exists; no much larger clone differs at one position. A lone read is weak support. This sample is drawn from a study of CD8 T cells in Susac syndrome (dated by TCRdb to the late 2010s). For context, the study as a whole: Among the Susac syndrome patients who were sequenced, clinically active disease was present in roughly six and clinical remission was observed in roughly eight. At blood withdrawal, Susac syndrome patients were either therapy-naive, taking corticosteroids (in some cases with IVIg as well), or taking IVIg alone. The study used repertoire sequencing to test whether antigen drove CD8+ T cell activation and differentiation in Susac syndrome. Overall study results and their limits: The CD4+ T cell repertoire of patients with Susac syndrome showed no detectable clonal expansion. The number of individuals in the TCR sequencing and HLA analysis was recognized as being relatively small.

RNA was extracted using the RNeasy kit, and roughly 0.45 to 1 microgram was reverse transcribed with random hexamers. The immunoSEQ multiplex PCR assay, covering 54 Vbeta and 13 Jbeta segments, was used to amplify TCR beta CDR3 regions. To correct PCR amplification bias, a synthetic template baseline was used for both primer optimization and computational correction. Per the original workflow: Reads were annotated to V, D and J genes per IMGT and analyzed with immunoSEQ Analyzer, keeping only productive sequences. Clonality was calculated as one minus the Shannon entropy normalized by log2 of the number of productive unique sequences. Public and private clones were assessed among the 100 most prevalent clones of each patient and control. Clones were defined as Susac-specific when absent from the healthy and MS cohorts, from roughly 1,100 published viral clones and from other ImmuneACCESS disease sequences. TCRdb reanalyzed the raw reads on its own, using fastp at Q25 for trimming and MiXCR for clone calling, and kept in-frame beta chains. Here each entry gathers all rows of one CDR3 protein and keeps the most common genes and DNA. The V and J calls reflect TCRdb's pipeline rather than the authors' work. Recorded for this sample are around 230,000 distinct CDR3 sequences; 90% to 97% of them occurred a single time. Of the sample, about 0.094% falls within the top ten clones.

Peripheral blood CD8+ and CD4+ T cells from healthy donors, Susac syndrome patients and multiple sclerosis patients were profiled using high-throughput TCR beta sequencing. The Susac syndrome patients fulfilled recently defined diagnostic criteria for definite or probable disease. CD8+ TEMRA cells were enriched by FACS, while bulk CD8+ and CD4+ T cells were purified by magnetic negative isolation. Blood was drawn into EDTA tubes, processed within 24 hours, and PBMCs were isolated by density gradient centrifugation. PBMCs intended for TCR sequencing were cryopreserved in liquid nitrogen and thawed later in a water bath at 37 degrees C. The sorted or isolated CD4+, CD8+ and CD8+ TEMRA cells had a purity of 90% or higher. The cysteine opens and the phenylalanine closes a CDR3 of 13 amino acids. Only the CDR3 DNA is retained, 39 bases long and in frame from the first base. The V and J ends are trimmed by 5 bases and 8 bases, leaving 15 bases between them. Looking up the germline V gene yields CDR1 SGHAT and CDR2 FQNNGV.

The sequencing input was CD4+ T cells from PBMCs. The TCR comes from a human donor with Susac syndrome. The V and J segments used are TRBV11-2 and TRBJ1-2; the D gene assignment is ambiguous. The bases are TGTGCCAGCAGCCCCGGGATGGGTCAGGGCTACACCTTC. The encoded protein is CASSPGMGQGYTF. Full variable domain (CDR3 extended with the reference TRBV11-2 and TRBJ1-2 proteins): EAGVAQSPRYKIIEKRQSVAFWCNPISGHATLYWYQQILGQGPKLLIQFQNNGVVDDSQLPKDRFSAERLKGVDSTLKIQPAKLEDSAVYLCASSPGMGQGYTFGSGTRLTVV.